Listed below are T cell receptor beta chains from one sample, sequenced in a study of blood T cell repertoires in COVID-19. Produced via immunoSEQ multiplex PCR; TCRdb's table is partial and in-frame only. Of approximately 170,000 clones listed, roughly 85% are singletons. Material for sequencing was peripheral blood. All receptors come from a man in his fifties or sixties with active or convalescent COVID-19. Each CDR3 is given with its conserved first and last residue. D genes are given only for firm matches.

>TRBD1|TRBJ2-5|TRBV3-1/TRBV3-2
TGTGCCAGCAGCCAAGGCTCAGGGGGCGCGGAGACCCAGTACTTC
CASSQGSGGAETQYF
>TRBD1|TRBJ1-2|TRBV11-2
TGTGCCAGCAGCTTAGCACAGGGGGGGGATTATGGCTACACCTTC
CASSLAQGGDYGYTF
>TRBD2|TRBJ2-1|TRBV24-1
TGTGCCACCAGTGATCCCCTAGCGGGGGGGAACAATGAGCAGTTCTTC
CATSDPLAGGNNEQFF
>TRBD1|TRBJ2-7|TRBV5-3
TGTGCCAGAAGTCTGGTTGGAACAGGGGCCCCCTACGAGCAGTACTTC
CARSLVGTGAPYEQYF
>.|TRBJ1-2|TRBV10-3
TGTGCCATCAGTGAGACAGCCCTCTATGGCTACACCTTC
CAISETALYGYTF
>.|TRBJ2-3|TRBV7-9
TGTGCCAGCAGCCCCTACGGGGTCTCCCTGAATACGCAGTATTTT
CASSPYGVSLNTQYF
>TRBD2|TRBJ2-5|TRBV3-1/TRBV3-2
TGTGCCAGCAGACCTCGACTAGCGGGAGATGAGACCCAGTACTTC
CASRPRLAGDETQYF
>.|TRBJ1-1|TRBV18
TGTGCCAGCTCACCACCGAGGCGAGACGCCGAAGCTTTCTTT
CASSPPRRDAEAFF
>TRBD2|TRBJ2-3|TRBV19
TGTGCCAGTAGTATCCTAGCGGGAGGCCCCACAGATACGCAGTATTTT
CASSILAGGPTDTQYF
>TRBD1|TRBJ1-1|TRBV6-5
TGTGCCAGCCGGAGACAGGGCGTAAGTGAAGCTTTCTTT
CASRRQGVSEAFF
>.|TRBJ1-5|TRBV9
TGTGCCAGCAGCGTAGAGATTGGAGAAAATAGCAATCAGCCCCAGCATTTT
CASSVEIGENSNQPQHF